Presented here are 4 T cell receptor beta chains from one specimen sequenced in a study of cytomegalovirus exposure and HLA in healthy donors. The PCR contained 60 Vbeta and 13 Jbeta primers. Profiled with immunoSEQ multiplex PCR; TCRdb holds only in-frame clones, not every one. The profile covers 160,000 or so clones, with around 80% appearing a single time and 4% to 5% taken by the ten largest. Sequencing was done on a sample of PBMCs. All receptors come from a man under 40 in good health and CMV-seronegative.

The chain carries TRBV28 and TRBJ2-7; 7 bases match TRBD1. Trimming at V came to 6 bases and at J to 4 bases, leaving 12 bases not matched to a gene. Germline CDR1 and CDR2: MDHEN and SYDVKM. The CDR3 loop spans 15 amino acids. CDR3 nucleotide sequence: TGTGCCAGCAGGTCCCGGGACAGTACCCTTTACGAGCAGTACTTC. This sequence encodes CASRSRDSTLYEQYF.

The chain carries TRBV13 and TRBJ1-3; 10 bases fit TRBD1. CDR3 length: 16 amino acids. Germline assignment: CDR1 PRHDT and CDR2 FYEKMQ (reference sequence). The ends lost 4 bases at V and 2 bases at J; junction bases unmatched: 5. CDR3 sequence: CASSSRDRGAGNTIYF. As DNA, the CDR3 is TGTGCCAGCAGCTCGAGGGACAGGGGTGCTGGAAACACCATATATTTT.

In its sample, this clone was seen a few times. Here the CDR3 DNA reads TGTGCCAGCAGTGAGGGCATACAGGCATTGAACACCGGGGAGCTGTTTTTT. Its translation is CASSEGIQALNTGELFF. This chain links TRBV2 with TRBJ2-2, with a weak D call TRBD1 (5 bases). The CDR3 is 17 amino acids. Germline assignment: CDR1 SNHLY and CDR2 FYNNEI. Trimming removed 3 bases from V and 1 base from J, with 15 bases in between.

This rearrangement joins TRBV28 to TRBJ2-3; the match to TRBD1 covers 7 bases. CDR3 size: 16 residues. Trimming removed 3 bases from V and 7 bases from J; junction bases left unmatched: 13. Germline V gene lookup returns CDR1 MDHEN and CDR2 SYDVKM. The CDR3 here is CASSLMSLGGANTQYF. DNA of the CDR3: TGTGCCAGCAGTTTGATGAGTTTAGGGGGCGCAAATACGCAGTATTTT.